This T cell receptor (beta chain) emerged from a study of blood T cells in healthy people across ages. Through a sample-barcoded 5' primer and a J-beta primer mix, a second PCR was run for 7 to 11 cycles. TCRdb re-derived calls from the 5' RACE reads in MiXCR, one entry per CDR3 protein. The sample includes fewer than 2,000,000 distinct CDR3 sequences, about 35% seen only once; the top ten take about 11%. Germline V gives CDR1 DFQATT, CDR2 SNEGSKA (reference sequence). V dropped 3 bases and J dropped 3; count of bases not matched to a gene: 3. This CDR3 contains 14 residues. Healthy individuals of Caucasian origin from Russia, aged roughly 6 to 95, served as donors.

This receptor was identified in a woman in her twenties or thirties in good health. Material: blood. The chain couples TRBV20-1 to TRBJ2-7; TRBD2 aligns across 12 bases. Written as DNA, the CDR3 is TGCAGTGCTAGCGCGACTAGCGGGAGCTACGAGCAGTACTTC. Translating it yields CSASATSGSYEQYF.